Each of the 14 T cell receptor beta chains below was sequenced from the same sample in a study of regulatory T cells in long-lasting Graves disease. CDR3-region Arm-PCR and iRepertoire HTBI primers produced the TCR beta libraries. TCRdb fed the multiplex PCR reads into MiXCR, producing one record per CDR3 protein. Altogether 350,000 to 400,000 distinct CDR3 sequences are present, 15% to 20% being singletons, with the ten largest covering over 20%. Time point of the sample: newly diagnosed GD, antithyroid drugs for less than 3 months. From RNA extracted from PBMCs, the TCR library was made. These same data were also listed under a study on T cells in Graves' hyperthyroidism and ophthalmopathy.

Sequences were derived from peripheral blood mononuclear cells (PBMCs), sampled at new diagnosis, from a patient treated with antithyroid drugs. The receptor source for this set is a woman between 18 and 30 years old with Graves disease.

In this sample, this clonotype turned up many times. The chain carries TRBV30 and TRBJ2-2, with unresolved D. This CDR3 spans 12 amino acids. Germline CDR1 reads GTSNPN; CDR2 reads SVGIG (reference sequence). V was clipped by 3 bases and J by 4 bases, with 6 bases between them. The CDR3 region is CAWRHATGELFF. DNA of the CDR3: TGTGCCTGGAGACACGCCACCGGGGAGCTGTTTTTT. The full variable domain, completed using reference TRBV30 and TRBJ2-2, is SQTIHQWPATLVQPVGSPLSLECTVEGTSNPNLYWYRQAAGRGLQLLFYSVGIGQISSEVPQNLSASRPQDRQFILSSKKLLLSDSGFYLCAWRHATGELFFGEGSRLTVL.

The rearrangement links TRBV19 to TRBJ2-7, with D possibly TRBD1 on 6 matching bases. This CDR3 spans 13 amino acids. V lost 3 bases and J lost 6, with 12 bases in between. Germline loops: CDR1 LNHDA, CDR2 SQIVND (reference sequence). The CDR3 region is CASSIRGRGEQYF. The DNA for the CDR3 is TGTGCCAGTAGTATTCGGGGCAGGGGCGAGCAGTACTTC.

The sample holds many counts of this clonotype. CDR3 nucleotides: TGTGCCAGCAGTGAAGGGGTTGAGGCCTACGAGCAGTACTTC. This sequence encodes CASSEGVEAYEQYF. The chain uses TRBV6-2 or TRBV6-3 and TRBJ2-7, with TRBD1 as a possible D gene (5 bases). Germline CDR1 reads MNHEY; CDR2 reads SVGEGT. This CDR3 spans 14 amino acids. The V gene lost 5 bases and the J gene lost 2 bases, with 13 bases spanning the gap.

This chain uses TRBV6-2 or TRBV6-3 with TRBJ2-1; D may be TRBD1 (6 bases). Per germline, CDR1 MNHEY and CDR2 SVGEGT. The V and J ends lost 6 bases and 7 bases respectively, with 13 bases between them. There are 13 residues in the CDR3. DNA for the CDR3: TGTGCCAGCAGCAACCTGGGACAAAATGAGCAGTTCTTC. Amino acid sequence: CASSNLGQNEQFF.

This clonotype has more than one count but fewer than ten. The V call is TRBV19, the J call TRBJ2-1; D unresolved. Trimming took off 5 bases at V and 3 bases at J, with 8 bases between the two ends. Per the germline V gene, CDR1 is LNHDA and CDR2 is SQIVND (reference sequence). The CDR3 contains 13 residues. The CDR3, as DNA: TGTGCCAGTAGTTCGTCAGTCTACAATGAGCAGTTCTTC. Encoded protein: CASSSSVYNEQFF. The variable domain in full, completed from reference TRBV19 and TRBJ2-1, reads DGGITQSPKYLFRKEGQNVTLSCEQNLNHDAMYWYRQDPGQGLRLIYYSQIVNDFQKGDIAEGYSVSREKKESFPLTVTSAQKNPTAFYLCASSSSVYNEQFFGPGTRLTVL.

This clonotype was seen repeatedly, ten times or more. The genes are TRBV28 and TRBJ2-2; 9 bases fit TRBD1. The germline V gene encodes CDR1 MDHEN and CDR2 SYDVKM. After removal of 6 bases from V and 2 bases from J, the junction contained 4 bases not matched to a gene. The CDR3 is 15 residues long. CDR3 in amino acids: CASSRTGANTGELFF. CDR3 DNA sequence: TGTGCCAGCAGCAGGACAGGGGCTAACACCGGGGAGCTGTTTTTT.

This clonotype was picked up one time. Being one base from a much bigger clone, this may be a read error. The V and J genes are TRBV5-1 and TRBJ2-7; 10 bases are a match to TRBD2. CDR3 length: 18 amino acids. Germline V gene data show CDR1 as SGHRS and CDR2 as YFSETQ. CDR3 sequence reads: CASTPGTSEGPSSYEQYF. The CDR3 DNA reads TGTGCCAGCACCCCTGGGACTAGCGAGGGGCCAAGCTCCTACGAGCAGTACTTC. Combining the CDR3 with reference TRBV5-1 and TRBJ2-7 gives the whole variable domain KAGVTQTPRYLIKTRGQQVTLSCSPISGHRSVSWYQQTPGQGLQFLFEYFSETQRNKGNFPGRFSGRQFSNSRSEMNVSTLELGDSALYLCASTPGTSEGPSSYEQYFGPGTRLTVT.

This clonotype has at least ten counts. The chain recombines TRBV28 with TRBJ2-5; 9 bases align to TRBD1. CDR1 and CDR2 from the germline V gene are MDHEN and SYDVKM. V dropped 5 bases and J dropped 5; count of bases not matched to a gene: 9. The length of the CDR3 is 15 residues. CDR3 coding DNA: TGTGCCAGCAGTCAGGCGGGACAGGGTCTGGAGACCCAGTACTTC. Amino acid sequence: CASSQAGQGLETQYF.

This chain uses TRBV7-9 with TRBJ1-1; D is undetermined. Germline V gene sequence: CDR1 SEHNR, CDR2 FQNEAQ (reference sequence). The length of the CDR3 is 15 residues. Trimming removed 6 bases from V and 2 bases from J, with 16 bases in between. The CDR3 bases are TGTGCCAGCAGATCAACGGGCAGTAGAAACACTGAAGCTTTCTTT. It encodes CASRSTGSRNTEAFF.

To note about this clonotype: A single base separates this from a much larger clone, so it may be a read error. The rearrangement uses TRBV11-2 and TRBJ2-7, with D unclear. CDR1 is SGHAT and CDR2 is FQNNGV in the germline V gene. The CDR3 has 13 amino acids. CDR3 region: CASSLGSSKQQCF. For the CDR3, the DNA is TGTGCCAGCAGCTTAGGCAGTTCCAAGCAGCAGTGCTTC.

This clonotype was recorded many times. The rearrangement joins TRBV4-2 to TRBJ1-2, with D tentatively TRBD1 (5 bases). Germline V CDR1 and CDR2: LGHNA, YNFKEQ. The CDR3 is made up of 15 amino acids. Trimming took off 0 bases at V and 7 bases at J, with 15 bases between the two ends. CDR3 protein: CASSQDLVRGIGYTF. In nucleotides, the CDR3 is TGTGCCAGCAGCCAAGATCTAGTTAGGGGTATTGGCTACACCTTC.

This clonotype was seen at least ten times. For the CDR3, the DNA is TGCAGTGCCAATTCGGGAGAGGAGGGCAATGAGCAGTTCTTC. Translation gives CSANSGEEGNEQFF. The genes are TRBV20-1 and TRBJ2-1; perhaps TRBD2 as D (6 bases). The CDR3 loop spans 14 amino acids. Germline lookup yields CDR1 DFQATT and CDR2 SNEGSKA (reference sequence). Deletions cut 6 bases from V and 6 bases from J, with 18 bases between.

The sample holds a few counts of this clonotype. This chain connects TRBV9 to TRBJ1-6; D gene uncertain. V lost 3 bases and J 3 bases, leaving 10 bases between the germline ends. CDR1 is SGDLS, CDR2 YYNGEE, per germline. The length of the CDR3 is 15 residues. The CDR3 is CASSAEGGYNSPLHF. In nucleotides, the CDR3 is TGTGCCAGCAGCGCGGAGGGAGGCTATAATTCACCCCTCCACTTT.

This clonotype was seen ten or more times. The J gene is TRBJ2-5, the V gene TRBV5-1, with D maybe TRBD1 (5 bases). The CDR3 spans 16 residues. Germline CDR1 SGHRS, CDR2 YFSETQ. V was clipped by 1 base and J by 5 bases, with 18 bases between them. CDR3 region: CASSLTGTTPEETQYF. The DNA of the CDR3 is TGCGCCAGCAGCTTGACAGGAACCACCCCGGAGGAGACCCAGTACTTC.